Below, 21 T cell receptor beta chains from the same sample are listed, as sequenced in a study of blood T cell repertoires in COVID-19. TCRdb keeps only in-frame clones here, not all; method: immunoSEQ multiplex PCR. The sample lists approximately 230,000 clones, around 89% seen once, with around 6.6% in the top ten. The material sequenced was peripheral blood. These receptors were collected from a woman in her 30s with COVID-19, enrolled during active disease.

The J gene is TRBJ1-6, the V gene TRBV6-4; D might be TRBD1 (5 bases). Trimming left V 3 bases short and J 5 bases short, with 5 bases between. The CDR3 length is 13 residues. Germline V gene sequence: CDR1 MRHNA, CDR2 SNTAGT. CDR3 sequence (DNA): TGTGCCAGCAGTGAACAGGATAATTCACCCCTCCACTTT. Its translation is CASSEQDNSPLHF.

V gene TRBV28 combines with J gene TRBJ2-1; 9 bases fit TRBD2. This CDR3 spans 15 amino acids. Looked up from germline, CDR1 is MDHEN and CDR2 is SYDVKM. After removal of 2 bases from V and 8 bases from J, the junction contained 7 bases not matched to a gene. CDR3 amino acids: CASSLAGGQKDEQFF. CDR3 in DNA: TGTGCCAGCAGTTTAGCGGGGGGGCAGAAAGATGAGCAGTTCTTC.

This clone appeared a single time. V usage is TRBV5-5 and J usage is TRBJ2-1, with TRBD2 identical over 10 bases. CDR1 is SGHKS and CDR2 is YYEKEE in the germline V gene (reference sequence). J gave up 4 bases and V 7 bases, and 5 bases lay outside the gene matches. CDR3 length: 14 residues. CDR3 nucleotide sequence: TGTGCCAGCGGATTAGCGGGGGGTTACAATGAGCAGTTCTTC. Translation: CASGLAGGYNEQFF.

This clone was seen only once. The rearrangement links TRBV19 to TRBJ1-5; 8 nucleotides match TRBD1. V shed 8 bases and J 4 bases; nucleotides not matched to a gene: 7. This CDR3 contains 14 residues. Germline V gives CDR1 LNHDA, CDR2 SQIVND (reference sequence). The CDR3 loop reads CASQLQGVNQPQHF. The CDR3 bases are TGTGCCAGTCAACTACAGGGGGTGAATCAGCCCCAGCATTTT.

The chain combines TRBV7-8 with TRBJ2-2; D is possibly TRBD1 (6 bases). Germline CDR1 SGHVS, CDR2 FQNEAQ. Trimming pared 3 bases from V and 8 bases from J, leaving 19 bases between. CDR3 length: 16 amino acids. CDR3 protein: CASSLLTGTSVGELFF. The DNA of the CDR3 is TGTGCCAGCAGCTTGTTGACAGGAACCTCCGTTGGGGAGCTGTTTTTT.

This rearrangement joins TRBV21-1 to TRBJ1-2. TRBV21-1 counts as a pseudogene. This CDR3 spans 14 amino acids. For the CDR3, the DNA is TGTGCCAGCAGCAACTGTGGGGGGACCTATGGCTACACCTTC. Translation: CASSNCGGTYGYTF.

This chain joins TRBV2 and TRBJ2-3; 9 bases fit TRBD2. Germline V CDR1 and CDR2: SNHLY, FYNNEI. The junction had 5 bases not matched to a gene; V was cut back by 3 bases and J by 4 bases. This CDR3 is built from 15 residues. CDR3 DNA: TGTGCCAGCAGTGATGGGCGGGGGGGCCCAGATACGCAGTATTTT. Protein sequence: CASSDGRGGPDTQYF.

The chain employs TRBV10-2 and TRBJ1-1; 11 nucleotides align to TRBD1. This CDR3 comprises 13 residues. Per the germline V gene, CDR1 is WSHSY and CDR2 is SAAADI. V shed 6 bases and J 3 bases; nucleotides not matched to a gene: 0. CDR3 DNA sequence: TGCGCCAGCAGGGGACAGGGGGACACTGAAGCTTTCTTT. Translating it yields CASRGQGDTEAFF.

The genes are TRBV28 and TRBJ2-4, with 9 nucleotides matching TRBD2. The CDR3 is made up of 14 amino acids. Germline-derived CDR1 and CDR2 are MDHEN and SYDVKM. Unmatched junction bases numbered 4, after V lost 6 bases and J lost 4 bases. The DNA of the CDR3 is TGTGCCAGCAGCGCGGGGGGGTCGAAAAACATTCAGTACTTC. This sequence encodes CASSAGGSKNIQYF.

This clone was detected a few times. The gene calls are TRBV4-2 and TRBJ2-5, with D maybe TRBD1 (5 bases). The CDR3 spans 14 residues. The V end was cut by 1 base, the J end by 4 bases, with 10 bases between. CDR1 and CDR2 (germline): LGHNA, YNFKEQ. Here the CDR3 reads CASSQGEGAETQYF. In DNA form, the CDR3 reads TGTGCCAGCAGCCAAGGGGAAGGGGCAGAGACCCAGTACTTC.

V usage is TRBV4-1 and J usage is TRBJ2-3, with 15 bases identical to TRBD2. The germline V gene encodes CDR1 MGHRA and CDR2 YSYEKL. The CDR3 sequence is 17 residues long. V shed 4 bases and J 3 bases; nucleotides not matched to a gene: 5. CDR3: CASSLGLAGGGTDTQYF. The CDR3 bases are TGCGCCAGCAGCCTAGGACTAGCGGGAGGGGGTACAGATACGCAGTATTTT.

The J gene is TRBJ2-7, the V gene TRBV7-7; D not resolved. The germline V gene has CDR1 SSHAT and CDR2 FNYEAQ (reference sequence). The CDR3 totals 13 residues. The CDR3 DNA sequence: TGTGCTAGCAGCTTAAATGGCAAGTACGAGCAGTACGTC. Translation gives CASSLNGKYEQYV.

This chain links TRBV4-3 with TRBJ1-2, with TRBD1 matching 8 bases. V shed 1 base, J shed 8 bases, and the junction held 3 bases outside the gene matches. CDR1 and CDR2 (germline): LGHNA, YSLEER. CDR3 length: 13 residues. Here the CDR3 DNA reads TGCGCCAGCAGCCAAGCAGGGGGCGGGGGCTACACCTTC. Translating gives CASSQAGGGGYTF.

The V and J genes are TRBV6-1 and TRBJ1-5; no firm D call. The CDR3 is made up of 14 amino acids. In germline, CDR1 is MNHNS, CDR2 SASEGT. Trimming left V 5 bases short and J 3 bases short, with 11 bases between. The CDR3 DNA sequence: TGTGCCAGCAGTTTCACGCGGGTCAATCAGCCCCAGCATTTT. Protein product: CASSFTRVNQPQHF.

V is TRBV2 and J is TRBJ2-5; the D gene is possibly TRBD1 (6 bases). The CDR3 extends over 13 amino acids. Trimming cost V 5 bases and J 4 bases, with 11 bases left between them. Germline V gives CDR1 SNHLY, CDR2 FYNNEI. This CDR3 reads CASSINRAETQYF. CDR3 DNA: TGTGCCAGCAGTATTAACAGGGCAGAGACCCAGTACTTC.

The rearrangement links TRBV2 to TRBJ1-6; D is undetermined. This CDR3 spans 16 amino acids. Germline V CDR1 and CDR2: SNHLY, FYNNEI. The germline V and J ends were trimmed by 10 bases and 0 bases, with 16 bases remaining between them. CDR3 DNA: TGTGCCATCCAAGCTCGGGGAGACTCCTATAATTCACCCCTCCACTTT. It specifies CAIQARGDSYNSPLHF.

The V gene is TRBV5-1, the J gene TRBJ1-1; D is perhaps TRBD1 (5 bases). Trimming removed 4 bases at V and 5 bases at J, with 15 bases between. This CDR3 comprises 14 residues. Germline values: CDR1 SGHRS, CDR2 YFSETQ. CDR3 sequence (DNA): TGCGCCAGCAGCATTACCGGCGGGGGAACTGAAGCTTTCTTT. This gives the protein CASSITGGGTEAFF.

This clone was picked up one time. The chain has TRBV19 and TRBJ1-5; D is possibly TRBD1 (5 bases). The CDR3 contains 15 residues. Germline V lookup: CDR1 LNHDA, CDR2 SQIVND (reference sequence). V shed 4 bases and J shed 2 bases, with 12 bases lying between them. CDR3 DNA sequence: TGTGCCAGTAGTACAATGTCGGGGGGCAATCAGCCCCAGCATTTT. Its protein product is CASSTMSGGNQPQHF.

The chain combines TRBV4-1 with TRBJ1-4; D might be TRBD1 (6 bases). V was clipped by 1 base and J by 8 bases, with 11 bases between them. Germline V gives CDR1 MGHRA, CDR2 YSYEKL. The CDR3 contains 14 residues. The CDR3 spells CASSQGAGEEKLFF. CDR3 coding DNA: TGCGCCAGCAGCCAAGGGGCAGGGGAAGAAAAACTGTTTTTT.

This chain links TRBV4-2 with TRBJ1-6, with 7 bases matching TRBD1. V was clipped by 4 bases and J by 10 bases; unmatched bases: 1. This CDR3 has 12 amino acids. CDR1 and CDR2 (germline): LGHNA, YNFKEQ. CDR3 residues: CASSPTGSPLHF. The CDR3 coding sequence is TGTGCCAGCAGCCCGACAGGGTCACCCCTCCACTTT.

This chain links TRBV11-2 with TRBJ2-5, with D possibly matching TRBD2 (6 bases). The CDR3 covers 15 residues. CDR1 is SGHAT and CDR2 is FQNNGV in the germline V gene. V was pared by 2 bases and J by 4 bases, with 14 bases between. The CDR3 is CASSLNPGARETQYF. The DNA for the CDR3 is TGTGCCAGCAGCTTAAATCCGGGAGCCCGAGAGACCCAGTACTTC.